The 3 T cell receptor beta chains below were found in one sample sequenced in a study of T cell responses to AZD1222 COVID-19 vaccine. The table came from immunoSEQ multiplex PCR; TCRdb's copy has only in-frame clones and leaves some out. Of 180,000 or so clones in the sample, roughly 92% are singletons; the top ten hold 0.64%. Sample: peripheral blood, taken on day 0 of AZD1222 vaccination. The receptors stem from an adult in good health.

The V call is TRBV13, the J call TRBJ1-3, with D hard to call. CDR1 and CDR2 (germline): PRHDT, FYEKMQ (reference sequence). The CDR3 runs 14 residues. With 2 bases removed from V and 0 bases from J, the gap between germline ends came to 5 bases. CDR3: CASSLTSSGNTIYF. CDR3 in DNA: TGTGCCAGCAGCTTAACCTCCTCTGGAAACACCATATATTTT. Filled out from reference TRBV13 and TRBJ1-3, the complete variable domain reads AAGVIQSPRHLIKEKRETATLKCYPIPRHDTVYWYQQGPGQDPQFLISFYEKMQSDKGSIPDRFSAQQFSDYHSELNMSSLELGDSALYFCASSLTSSGNTIYFGEGSWLTVV.

This chain links TRBV27 with TRBJ2-7, with D perhaps matching TRBD2 (5 bases). V was shortened by 4 bases and J by 6 bases, with 19 bases between the two germline ends. Germline CDR1 is MNHEY and CDR2 is SMNVEV (reference sequence). This CDR3 has 15 amino acids. CDR3 nucleotide sequence: TGTGCCAGCAGTTGGTTGACTCTAGGACGGGGCGAGCAGTACTTC. This sequence encodes CASSWLTLGRGEQYF.

The CDR3 nucleotides are TGTGCCAGCAGTCCTAGGCACAGCTCTGGGGCCAACGTCCTGACTTTC. Its protein product is CASSPRHSSGANVLTF. The chain couples TRBV5-4 to TRBJ2-6; D ambiguous. CDR3 length: 16 amino acids. Trimming removed 5 bases at V and 0 bases at J, with 12 bases between. Germline V gene data show CDR1 as SGHNT and CDR2 as YYREEE (reference sequence).